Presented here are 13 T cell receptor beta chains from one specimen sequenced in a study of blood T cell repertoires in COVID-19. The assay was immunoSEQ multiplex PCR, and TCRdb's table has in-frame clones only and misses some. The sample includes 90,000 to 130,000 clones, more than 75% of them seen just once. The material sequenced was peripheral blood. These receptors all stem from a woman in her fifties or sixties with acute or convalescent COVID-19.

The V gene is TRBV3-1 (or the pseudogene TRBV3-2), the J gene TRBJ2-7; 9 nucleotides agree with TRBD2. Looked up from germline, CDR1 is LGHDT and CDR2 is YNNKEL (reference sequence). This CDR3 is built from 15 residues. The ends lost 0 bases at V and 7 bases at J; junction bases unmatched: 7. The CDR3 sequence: CASSQDPSGIGEQYF. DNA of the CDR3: TGTGCCAGCAGCCAAGATCCTAGCGGGATCGGGGAGCAGTACTTC.

CDR3 sequence reads: CSVGSSGRLGNNEQFF. DNA for the CDR3: TGCAGCGTTGGGTCTAGCGGGAGGCTAGGGAACAATGAGCAGTTCTTC. The chain has TRBV29-1 and TRBJ2-1; 11 bases agree with TRBD2. The length of the CDR3 is 16 residues. Germline trimming cut 4 bases from V and 5 bases from J; bases unmatched to any gene: 10. CDR1 is SQVTM, CDR2 ANQGSEA, per germline.

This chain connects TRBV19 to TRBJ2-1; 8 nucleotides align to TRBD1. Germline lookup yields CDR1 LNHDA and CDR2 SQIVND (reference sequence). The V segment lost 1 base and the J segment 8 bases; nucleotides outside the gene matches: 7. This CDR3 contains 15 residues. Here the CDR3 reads CASSIAAQGGDEQFF. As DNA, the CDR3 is TGTGCCAGTAGTATAGCGGCACAGGGGGGCGATGAGCAGTTCTTC.

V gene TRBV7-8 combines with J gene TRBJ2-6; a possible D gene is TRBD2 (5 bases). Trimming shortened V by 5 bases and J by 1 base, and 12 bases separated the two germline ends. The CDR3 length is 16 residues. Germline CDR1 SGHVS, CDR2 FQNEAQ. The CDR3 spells CASSQFPGSGANVLTF. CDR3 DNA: TGTGCCAGCAGCCAGTTCCCGGGATCTGGGGCCAACGTCCTGACTTTC.

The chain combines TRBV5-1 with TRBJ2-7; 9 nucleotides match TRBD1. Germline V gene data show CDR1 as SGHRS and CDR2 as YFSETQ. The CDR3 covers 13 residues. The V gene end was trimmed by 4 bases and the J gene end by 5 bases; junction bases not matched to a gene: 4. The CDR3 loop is CASSRDRAHEQYF. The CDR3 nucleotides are TGCGCCAGCAGCCGGGACAGGGCCCACGAGCAGTACTTC.

The CDR3 DNA is TGTGCCAGTAGTATATTCGGGGGACAGGGGAGTGGCGAGCAGTACTTC. The encoded protein is CASSIFGGQGSGEQYF. The chain joins TRBV19 to TRBJ2-7; 10 nucleotides line up with TRBD1. Germline CDR1 and CDR2: LNHDA and SQIVND (reference sequence). Trimming at V came to 2 bases and at J to 6 bases, leaving 10 bases not matched to a gene. The CDR3 consists of 16 residues. The whole variable domain, filled in from reference TRBV19 and TRBJ2-7, reads DGGITQSPKYLFRKEGQNVTLSCEQNLNHDAMYWYRQDPGQGLRLIYYSQIVNDFQKGDIAEGYSVSREKKESFPLTVTSAQKNPTAFYLCASSIFGGQGSGEQYFGPGTRLTVT.

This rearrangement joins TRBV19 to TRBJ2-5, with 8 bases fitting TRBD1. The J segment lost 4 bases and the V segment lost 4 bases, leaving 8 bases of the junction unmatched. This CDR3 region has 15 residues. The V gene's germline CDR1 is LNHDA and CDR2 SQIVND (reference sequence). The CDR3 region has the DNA TGTGCCAGTAGTACCGGGACAGGTGGGGGAGAGACCCAGTACTTC. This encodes CASSTGTGGGETQYF.

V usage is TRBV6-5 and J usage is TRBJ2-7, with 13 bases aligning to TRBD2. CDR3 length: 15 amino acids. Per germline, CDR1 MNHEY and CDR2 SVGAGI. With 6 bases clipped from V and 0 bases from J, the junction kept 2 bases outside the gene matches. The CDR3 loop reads CASSRTSGSSYEQYF. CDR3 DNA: TGTGCCAGCAGCCGGACTAGCGGGAGCTCCTACGAGCAGTACTTC.

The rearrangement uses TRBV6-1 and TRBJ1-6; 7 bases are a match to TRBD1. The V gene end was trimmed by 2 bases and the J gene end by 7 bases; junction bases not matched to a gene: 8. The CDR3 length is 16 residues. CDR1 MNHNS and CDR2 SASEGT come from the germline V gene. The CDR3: CASSEPQRGRNSPLHF. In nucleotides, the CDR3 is TGTGCCAGCAGTGAACCCCAAAGGGGGCGGAATTCACCCCTCCACTTT.

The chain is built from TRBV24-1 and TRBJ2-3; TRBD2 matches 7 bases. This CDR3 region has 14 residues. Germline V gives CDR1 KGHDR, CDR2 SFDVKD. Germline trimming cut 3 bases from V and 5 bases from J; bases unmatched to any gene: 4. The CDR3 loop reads CATSDAGERDTQYF. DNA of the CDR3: TGTGCCACCAGTGATGCGGGAGAGAGAGATACGCAGTATTTT.

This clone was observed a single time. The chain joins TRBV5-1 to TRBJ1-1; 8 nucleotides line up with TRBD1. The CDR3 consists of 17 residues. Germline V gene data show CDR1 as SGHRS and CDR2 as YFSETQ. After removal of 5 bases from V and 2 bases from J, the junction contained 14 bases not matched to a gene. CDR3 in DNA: TGCGCCAGCAGGGCTTTGTACAGGGGGAGAAACAACACTGAAGCTTTCTTT. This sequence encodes CASRALYRGRNNTEAFF. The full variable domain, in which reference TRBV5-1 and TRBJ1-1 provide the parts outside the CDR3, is KAGVTQTPRYLIKTRGQQVTLSCSPISGHRSVSWYQQTPGQGLQFLFEYFSETQRNKGNFPGRFSGRQFSNSRSEMNVSTLELGDSALYLCASRALYRGRNNTEAFFGQGTRLTVV.

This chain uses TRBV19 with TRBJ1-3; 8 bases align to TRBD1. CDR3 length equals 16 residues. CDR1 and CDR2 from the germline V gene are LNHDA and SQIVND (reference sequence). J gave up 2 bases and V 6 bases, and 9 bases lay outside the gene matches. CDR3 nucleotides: TGTGCCAGTAGCTACGGAAGGGACAGGACTGGAAACACCATATATTTT. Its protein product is CASSYGRDRTGNTIYF.

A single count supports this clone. CDR3 coding DNA: TGTGCCAGCAGCGCGGGACTAGCGGGATACAATGAGCAGTTCTTC. It yields the protein CASSAGLAGYNEQFF. J is TRBJ2-1 and V is TRBV11-3; 13 bases agree with TRBD2. V lost 5 bases and J lost 4; bases outside the gene matches: 2. Germline CDR1 is SGHNT and CDR2 is YENEEA. CDR3 length: 15 amino acids.